This is a list of T cell receptor beta chains from one sample in a study of T cell responses to AZD1222 COVID-19 vaccine. Assay used: immunoSEQ multiplex PCR; TCRdb lists only in-frame clones, some missing. The top ten hold approximately 2.1% of the sample, which has 100,000 to 150,000 clones, 80% to 95% seen once. The sample here was peripheral blood, taken 28 days after the second AZD1222 dose. These receptors all stem from an adult who received the AZD1222 COVID-19 vaccine. Each CDR3 is given with its conserved first and last residue. D genes are given only for firm matches.

V,J,D,CDR3,DNA
TRBV18,TRBJ1-1,-,CASSPQTDEAFF,TGTGCCAGCTCACCTCAGACGGATGAAGCTTTCTTT
TRBV5-1,TRBJ2-2,TRBD1,CASSLGTGGRTGELFF,TGCGCCAGCAGCTTGGGGACAGGGGGCCGGACCGGGGAGCTGTTTTTT
TRBV7-9,TRBJ1-2,-,CASSLALGSNYGYTF,TGTGCCAGCAGCTTAGCGCTGGGCAGCAACTATGGCTACACCTTC
TRBV5-1,TRBJ2-2,-,CASSLLINTGELFF,TGCGCCAGCAGCCTCCTGATCAACACCGGGGAGCTGTTTTTT
TRBV3-1/TRBV3-2,TRBJ2-5,TRBD2,CASSQDLGLAGEETQYF,TGTGCCAGCAGCCAAGACTTGGGACTAGCGGGGGAAGAGACCCAGTACTTC
TRBV6-5,TRBJ1-6,-,CASSYGVINSPLHF,TGTGCCAGCAGTTACGGGGTGATAAATTCACCCCTCCACTTT
TRBV2,TRBJ1-2,-,CASTERGRILGYTF,TGTGCCAGCACCGAGCGGGGGAGGATTCTAGGCTACACCTTC
TRBV10-3,TRBJ1-5,-,CAISEPGLGGWNQPQHF,TGTGCCATCAGTGAGCCGGGTCTTGGTGGGTGGAATCAGCCCCAGCATTTT
TRBV7-3,TRBJ1-6,TRBD1,CASSPGQLDSPLHF,TGTGCCAGCAGTCCGGGACAGCTTGATTCACCCCTCCACTTT
TRBV27,TRBJ2-6,-,CASSSILSGANVLTF,TGTGCCAGCAGTTCAATCCTCTCTGGGGCCAACGTCCTGACTTTC
TRBV10-3,TRBJ2-2,TRBD2,CAISAGGGASYTGELFF,TGTGCCATCAGTGCCGGCGGGGGGGCATCGTACACCGGGGAGCTGTTTTTT
TRBV27,TRBJ2-2,-,CASSLYRAGELFF,TGTGCCAGCAGTTTATACAGGGCCGGGGAGCTGTTTTTT
TRBV4-3,TRBJ2-1,TRBD2,CASSPLAGSYNEQFF,TGCGCCAGCAGCCCCCTAGCGGGGAGCTACAATGAGCAGTTCTTC